This entry lists 4 T cell receptor beta chains sequenced from one sample in a study of graft-versus-host responses after intestinal transplantation. Profiled with immunoSEQ multiplex PCR; TCRdb holds only in-frame clones, not every one. The data contain fewer than 60,000 clones, around 85% of them singletons. No cognate antigen is known for these TCRs. The input for sequencing was unstimulated CD4+ T cells sorted from spleen or lymph node cells, taken before transplant. The receptors stem from a human donor who was the organ donor for an intestinal transplant.

The rearrangement uses TRBV5-1 and TRBJ1-5, with D unresolved. V was cut by 0 bases and J by 0 bases, with 7 bases left in between. The germline CDR1 and CDR2 sequences are SGHRS and YFSETQ. The CDR3 spans 15 residues. The CDR3 coding sequence is TGCGCCAGCAGCTTGGGGATCGATAGCAATCAGCCCCAGCATTTT. It yields the protein CASSLGIDSNQPQHF.

This clone was recorded only once. The J gene is TRBJ2-1, the V gene TRBV6-5, with D perhaps matching TRBD1 (6 bases). Germline-derived CDR1 and CDR2 are MNHEY and SVGAGI. This CDR3 has 15 amino acids. The V gene lost 5 bases and the J gene lost 1 base, with 12 bases spanning the gap. Here the CDR3 DNA reads TGTGCCAGCAGTCTAGACAGGACATCCTACAATGAGCAGTTCTTC. Translating it yields CASSLDRTSYNEQFF.

V and J are TRBV19 and TRBJ2-3; 7 bases match TRBD1. Germline V gene sequence: CDR1 LNHDA, CDR2 SQIVND (reference sequence). V was clipped by 6 bases and J by 4 bases; unmatched bases: 4. This CDR3 spans 13 amino acids. The CDR3, as DNA: TGTGCCAGTAGGCGACAGGGCGCAGATACGCAGTATTTT. The encoded protein is CASRRQGADTQYF.

The chain couples TRBV15 to TRBJ1-4, with D tentatively TRBD1 (6 bases). The CDR3 sequence is 15 residues long. Trimming cost V 0 bases and J 8 bases, with 13 bases left between them. Per the germline V gene, CDR1 is LNHNV and CDR2 is YYDKDF (reference sequence). The CDR3 here is CATSRDTGWGEKLFF. As DNA, the CDR3 is TGTGCCACCAGCAGAGACACAGGGTGGGGGGAAAAACTGTTTTTT.